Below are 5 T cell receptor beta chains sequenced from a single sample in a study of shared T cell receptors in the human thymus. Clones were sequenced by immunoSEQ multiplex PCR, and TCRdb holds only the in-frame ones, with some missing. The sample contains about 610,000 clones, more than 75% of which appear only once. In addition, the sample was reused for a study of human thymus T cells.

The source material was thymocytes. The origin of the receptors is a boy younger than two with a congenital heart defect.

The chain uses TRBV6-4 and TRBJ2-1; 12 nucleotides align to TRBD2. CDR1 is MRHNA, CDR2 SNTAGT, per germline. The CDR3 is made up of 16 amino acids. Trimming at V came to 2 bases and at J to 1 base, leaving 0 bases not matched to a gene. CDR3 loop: CASSDTSGRSYNEQFF. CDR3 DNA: TGTGCCAGCAGTGACACTAGCGGGAGGTCCTACAATGAGCAGTTCTTC.

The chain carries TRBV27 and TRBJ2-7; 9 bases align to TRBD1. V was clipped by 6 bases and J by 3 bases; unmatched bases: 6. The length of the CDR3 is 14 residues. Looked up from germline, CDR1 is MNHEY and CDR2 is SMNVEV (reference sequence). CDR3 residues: CASRTGQGFYEQYF. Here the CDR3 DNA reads TGTGCCAGCAGGACGGGACAGGGATTCTACGAGCAGTACTTC.

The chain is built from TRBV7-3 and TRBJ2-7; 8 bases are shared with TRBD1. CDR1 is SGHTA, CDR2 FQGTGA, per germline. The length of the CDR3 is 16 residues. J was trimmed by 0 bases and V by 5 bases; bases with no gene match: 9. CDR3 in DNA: TGTGCCAGCAGCCCCACCGACAGGGGACCCTCCTACGAGCAGTACTTC. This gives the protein CASSPTDRGPSYEQYF.

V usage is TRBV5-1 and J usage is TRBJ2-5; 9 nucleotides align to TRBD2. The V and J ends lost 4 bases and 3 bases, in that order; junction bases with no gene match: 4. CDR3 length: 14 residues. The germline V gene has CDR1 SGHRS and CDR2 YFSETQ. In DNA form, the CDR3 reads TGCGCCAGCAGCGCAAGACTAGCGGAAGAGACCCAGTACTTC. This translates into CASSARLAEETQYF.

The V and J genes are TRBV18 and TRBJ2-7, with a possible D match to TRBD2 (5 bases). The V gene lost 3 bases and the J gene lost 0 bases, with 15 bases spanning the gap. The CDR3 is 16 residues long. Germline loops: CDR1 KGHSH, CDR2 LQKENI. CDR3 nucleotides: TGTGCCAGCTCACCTCCCCCGCGGGCCAGCTCCTACGAGCAGTACTTC. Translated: CASSPPPRASSYEQYF.